The 3 T cell receptor beta chains given below trace back to one sample, sequenced in a study of blood T cell repertoires in COVID-19. Generated by immunoSEQ multiplex PCR, the TCRdb table keeps only in-frame clones and is missing some. The table shows over 130,000 clones, with about 82% occurring only once. What was sequenced was peripheral blood. The origin of the receptors is a woman of 80 years or more with active or convalescent COVID-19.

This sequence joins TRBV5-1 and TRBJ1-2, with 10 bases fitting TRBD1. Germline values: CDR1 SGHRS, CDR2 YFSETQ. This CDR3 has 17 amino acids. With V trimmed by 4 bases and J by 8 bases, 17 bases remained unmatched. The CDR3 region has the DNA TGCGCCAGCAGCCCGGCGACCGGGACAGGGGTCTTTAACGGCTACACCTTC. This translates into CASSPATGTGVFNGYTF.

The chain carries TRBV5-1 and TRBJ1-1; tentatively, D is TRBD1 (5 bases). With 0 bases removed from V and 6 bases from J, the gap between germline ends came to 9 bases. CDR1 and CDR2 (germline): SGHRS, YFSETQ. This CDR3 has 13 amino acids. The CDR3 here is CASSLVAGSEAFF. The CDR3 coding sequence is TGCGCCAGCAGCTTGGTAGCAGGGTCTGAAGCTTTCTTT.

The V call is TRBV7-9, the J call TRBJ2-2; D unclear. The CDR3 is 13 residues long. Germline lookup yields CDR1 SEHNR and CDR2 FQNEAQ (reference sequence). Trimming cost V 6 bases and J 8 bases, with 13 bases left between them. CDR3 region: CASSRERLGELFF. The CDR3 DNA sequence: TGTGCCAGCAGTAGAGAGCGCCTAGGGGAGCTGTTTTTT.